This is a list of T cell receptor beta chains from one sample in a study of metastatic and nonmetastatic thyroid tumors. TCRdb ran MiXCR on the PCR reads. The sample records roughly 75,000 clones, approximately 12% being singletons. Sequenced: tumor tissue. The source of these receptors is a female donor with papillary thyroid cancer or a benign thyroid nodule (not recorded which). Some clones in this sample may be carry-over from other donors' samples. CDR3s include the opening cysteine and the closing phenylalanine or tryptophan. The order of the fields is clone size, D gene, J gene, V gene, CDR3 protein, CDR3 DNA. D genes are given only for firm matches. Clone size is stated in some rows and not others, as once, few, many or a class when expanded.

clone size: many; D gene: TRBD1; J gene: TRBJ2-5; V gene: TRBV6-1; CDR3 protein: CASSDLRTGGRETQYF; CDR3 DNA: TGTGCCAGCAGTGACCTCCGGACAGGGGGCAGAGAGACCCAGTACTTC
clone size: many; D gene: -; J gene: TRBJ1-2; V gene: TRBV5-6; CDR3 protein: CASSLTGFGYTF; CDR3 DNA: TGTGCCAGCAGCTTGACGGGGTTTGGCTACACCTTC
clone size: many; D gene: -; J gene: TRBJ1-5; V gene: TRBV20-1; CDR3 protein: CSARGQGGRASNQPQHF; CDR3 DNA: TGCAGTGCTAGAGGGCAGGGCGGCAGGGCTAGCAATCAGCCCCAGCATTTT
clone size: many; D gene: TRBD2; J gene: TRBJ2-7; V gene: TRBV2; CDR3 protein: CASVASGYEQYF; CDR3 DNA: TGTGCCAGCGTGGCTAGCGGTTACGAGCAGTACTTC
clone size: many; D gene: -; J gene: TRBJ1-1; V gene: TRBV19; CDR3 protein: CASSISRRPNTEAFF; CDR3 DNA: TGTGCCAGTAGTATAAGTAGGAGGCCGAACACTGAAGCTTTCTTT
clone size: many; D gene: TRBD1; J gene: TRBJ2-5; V gene: TRBV2; CDR3 protein: CARGDRVLETQYF; CDR3 DNA: TGTGCCAGGGGGGACAGGGTCCTAGAGACCCAGTACTTC
clone size: many; D gene: -; J gene: TRBJ1-2; V gene: TRBV30; CDR3 protein: CAWSVRQGWYGYTF; CDR3 DNA: TGTGCCTGGAGTGTTAGGCAGGGCTGGTATGGCTACACCTTC
clone size: -; D gene: -; J gene: TRBJ2-2; V gene: TRBV27; CDR3 protein: CARSNYGGSGEMFF; CDR3 DNA: TGTGCCAGAAGTAACTACGGTGGCTCCGGGGAGATGTTTTTT
clone size: -; D gene: TRBD1; J gene: TRBJ1-2; V gene: TRBV20-1; CDR3 protein: CSARASWTGYGYTF; CDR3 DNA: TGCAGTGCTAGGGCCTCCTGGACAGGGTATGGCTACACCTTC
clone size: many; D gene: -; J gene: TRBJ2-7; V gene: TRBV6-2/TRBV6-3; CDR3 protein: CATANRVREQYF; CDR3 DNA: TGTGCCACCGCTAACAGGGTACGCGAGCAGTACTTC
clone size: few; D gene: TRBD2; J gene: TRBJ2-3; V gene: TRBV11-1; CDR3 protein: CASSAGLAGGPSTDTQYF; CDR3 DNA: TGTGCCAGCAGCGCCGGACTAGCGGGAGGGCCCTCCACAGATACGCAGTATTTT
clone size: many; D gene: TRBD1; J gene: TRBJ1-3; V gene: TRBV28; CDR3 protein: CASKGLDRHSGNTIYF; CDR3 DNA: TGTGCCAGCAAAGGTTTGGACAGGCACTCTGGAAACACCATATATTTT
clone size: many; D gene: -; J gene: TRBJ1-5; V gene: TRBV4-2; CDR3 protein: CASSQAGGDNQPQHF; CDR3 DNA: TGTGCCAGCAGCCAAGCCGGGGGAGACAATCAGCCCCAGCATTTT
clone size: many; D gene: -; J gene: TRBJ2-3; V gene: TRBV7-2; CDR3 protein: CAVALGVTDTQYF; CDR3 DNA: TGTGCCGTTGCGCTCGGGGTAACAGATACGCAGTATTTT
clone size: many; D gene: TRBD2; J gene: TRBJ2-5; V gene: TRBV20-1; CDR3 protein: CSASRGGDQETQYF; CDR3 DNA: TGCAGTGCTAGTAGGGGAGGGGACCAAGAGACCCAGTACTTC
clone size: many; D gene: TRBD1; J gene: TRBJ2-7; V gene: TRBV9; CDR3 protein: CASSARDRGFTEQYF; CDR3 DNA: TGTGCCAGCAGCGCCCGGGACAGGGGCTTTACCGAGCAGTACTTC
clone size: many; D gene: TRBD1; J gene: TRBJ1-3; V gene: TRBV24-1; CDR3 protein: CATSDLGQGGNTIYF; CDR3 DNA: TGTGCCACCAGTGATTTAGGACAGGGAGGAAACACCATATATTTT
clone size: many; D gene: -; J gene: TRBJ1-6; V gene: TRBV2; CDR3 protein: CASTGLDSPLHF; CDR3 DNA: TGTGCCAGCACGGGGCTAGACTCACCCCTCCACTTT
clone size: many; D gene: -; J gene: TRBJ2-6; V gene: TRBV19; CDR3 protein: CASSKGQGLSGANVLTF; CDR3 DNA: TGTGCCAGTAGTAAGGGGCAGGGATTGTCTGGGGCCAACGTCCTGACTTTC
clone size: many; D gene: -; J gene: TRBJ1-2; V gene: TRBV4-2; CDR3 protein: CASSPAQLGEGYTF; CDR3 DNA: TGTGCCAGCAGCCCCGCCCAATTAGGGGAGGGCTACACCTTC
clone size: many; D gene: -; J gene: TRBJ1-1; V gene: TRBV5-8; CDR3 protein: CASSFIKTGRTEAFF; CDR3 DNA: TGTGCCAGCAGTTTCATCAAGACAGGCCGCACTGAAGCTTTCTTT
clone size: many; D gene: TRBD2; J gene: TRBJ2-1; V gene: TRBV6-1; CDR3 protein: CASRRVAGGPGNEQFF; CDR3 DNA: TGTGCCAGCAGGCGAGTAGCGGGAGGGCCAGGGAATGAGCAGTTCTTC
clone size: -; D gene: TRBD2; J gene: TRBJ2-5; V gene: TRBV5-1; CDR3 protein: CASSESGTILIETQYF; CDR3 DNA: TGCGCCAGCAGCGAATCCGGGACTATCTTGATCGAGACCCAGTACTTC
clone size: many; D gene: -; J gene: TRBJ2-2; V gene: TRBV7-9; CDR3 protein: CASSLLETGELFF; CDR3 DNA: TGTGCCAGCAGCTTGTTGGAAACCGGGGAGCTGTTTTTT
clone size: many; D gene: -; J gene: TRBJ2-1; V gene: TRBV29-1; CDR3 protein: CSVVSGGNEQFF; CDR3 DNA: TGCAGCGTGGTGAGTGGGGGCAATGAGCAGTTCTTC
clone size: many; D gene: TRBD2; J gene: TRBJ2-2; V gene: TRBV3-1; CDR3 protein: CASSQWGLAGANTGELFF; CDR3 DNA: TGTGCCAGCAGCCAATGGGGACTAGCGGGAGCCAACACCGGGGAGCTGTTTTTT
clone size: many; D gene: -; J gene: TRBJ2-7; V gene: TRBV11-1; CDR3 protein: CASSRTGPPGQGYEQYF; CDR3 DNA: TGTGCCAGCAGCCGCACCGGGCCCCCAGGGCAAGGCTACGAGCAGTACTTC
clone size: many; D gene: TRBD1; J gene: TRBJ1-1; V gene: TRBV28; CDR3 protein: CASRINRGPEAFF; CDR3 DNA: TGTGCCAGCAGAATTAACAGGGGTCCTGAAGCTTTCTTT
clone size: many; D gene: TRBD2; J gene: TRBJ2-7; V gene: TRBV20-1; CDR3 protein: CSAPLGLAGGGYEQYF; CDR3 DNA: TGCAGTGCTCCCCTGGGACTAGCGGGAGGTGGCTACGAGCAGTACTTC
clone size: many; D gene: TRBD1; J gene: TRBJ1-3; V gene: TRBV19; CDR3 protein: CASRLAGTDSGNTIYF; CDR3 DNA: TGTGCCAGTAGGCTGGCTGGGACAGACTCTGGAAACACCATATATTTT
clone size: -; D gene: TRBD1; J gene: TRBJ1-2; V gene: TRBV5-1; CDR3 protein: CASSMTGGFRYCHTF; CDR3 DNA: TGCGCCAGCAGCATGACAGGGGGCTTTCGCTATTGCCACACCTTC
clone size: many; D gene: -; J gene: TRBJ2-3; V gene: TRBV2; CDR3 protein: CASTLRVATSTDTQYF; CDR3 DNA: TGTGCCAGCACCCTCCGGGTAGCGACTAGCACAGATACGCAGTATTTT
clone size: many; D gene: -; J gene: TRBJ2-7; V gene: TRBV2; CDR3 protein: CASRAARRYEQYF; CDR3 DNA: TGTGCCAGCAGAGCCGCTCGGAGGTACGAGCAGTACTTC